This is a list of T cell receptor beta chains from one sample in a study of blood T cells in healthy people across ages. From the 5' RACE reads, TCRdb called clonotypes with MiXCR, one entry per CDR3 protein. Of 1.5 million to 2 million distinct CDR3 sequences in the sample, roughly 49% were seen once. Sequenced: blood. The receptors stem from a woman aged 40 to 55 in good health. Both conserved end residues are part of each CDR3. The D gene is left open where the match is weak. Not all rows give a size; the values are once, few, many and, for expanded clones, a class.

CATSVWGGNENEQFF TGTGCCACCAGCGTTTGGGGGGGGAATGAAAATGAGCAGTTCTTC TRBD2 TRBJ2-1 15 few TRBV15
CASSSGDRYHSQSYEQYF TGTGCCAGCAGTTCAGGGGACCGCTACCACTCTCAATCCTACGAGCAGTACTTC . TRBJ2-7 18 . TRBV12-3/TRBV12-4
CASIPQSTDTQYF TGCGCCAGCATCCCCCAGAGCACAGATACGCAGTATTTT . TRBJ2-3 13 few TRBV5-1
CASSSGGGAYNEQFF TGTGCCAGCAGTTCCGGCGGGGGGGCCTACAATGAGCAGTTCTTC TRBD2 TRBJ2-1 15 many TRBV6-5
CASSFFSGGPRTETQYF TGTGCCAGCAGCTTCTTTAGCGGGGGGCCACGCACAGAGACCCAGTACTTC TRBD2 TRBJ2-5 17 once TRBV5-5
CSARVTFVGQETQYF TGCAGTGCTAGAGTAACCTTCGTCGGCCAAGAGACCCAGTACTTC . TRBJ2-5 15 . TRBV20-1
CSVAGGSNGYTF TGCAGCGTTGCGGGGGGTTCGAATGGCTACACCTTC . TRBJ1-2 12 few TRBV29-1
CASKGMGTGTDTQYF TGTGCCAGCAAAGGGATGGGGACAGGGACAGATACGCAGTATTTT TRBD1 TRBJ2-3 15 few TRBV25-1
CASSLKLGGIPDTQYF TGTGCCAGCAGCTTAAAGTTAGGGGGTATTCCAGATACGCAGTATTTT . TRBJ2-3 16 . TRBV11-2
CASSPHRTGSNTEAFF TGTGCCAGCAGCCCCCACCGGACAGGGTCGAACACTGAAGCTTTCTTT TRBD1 TRBJ1-1 16 . TRBV9
CASSQVGSKSYEQYF TGCGCCAGCAGCCAAGTCGGCAGCAAATCCTACGAGCAGTACTTC . TRBJ2-7 15 . TRBV4-1
CASSVGGRGTEEQYF TGTGCCAGCAGCGTAGGTGGCAGGGGGACGGAGGAGCAGTACTTC TRBD1 TRBJ2-7 15 few TRBV9
CASSVGRAGPAKNIQYF TGTGCCAGCAGCGTAGGACGAGCGGGACCAGCCAAAAACATTCAGTACTTC TRBD2 TRBJ2-4 17 . TRBV9
CAWSAQGFGETQYF TGTGCCTGGAGCGCCCAGGGCTTTGGAGAGACCCAGTACTTC . TRBJ2-5 14 . TRBV30
CASSLVSGGRGYTF TGTGCCAGCAGCTTAGTGAGTGGAGGGCGTGGCTACACCTTC . TRBJ1-2 14 few TRBV7-2
CSVELAGTYEQYF TGCAGCGTTGAACTCGCCGGGACCTACGAGCAGTACTTC . TRBJ2-7 13 few TRBV29-1
CASSYSAQTNTEAFF TGTGCCAGCAGTTACTCGGCACAGACGAACACTGAAGCTTTCTTT . TRBJ1-1 15 . TRBV6-2/TRBV6-3
CASSKGRQGLRETQYF TGTGCCAGCAGCAAAGGCCGACAGGGGCTCAGAGAGACCCAGTACTTC TRBD1 TRBJ2-5 16 . TRBV7-2
CSARDLAGGIEQYF TGCAGTGCTAGAGATCTAGCGGGGGGGATCGAGCAGTACTTC TRBD2 TRBJ2-7 14 few TRBV20-1
CASPAGGRPYGYTF TGTGCCAGCCCCGCAGGGGGTAGACCCTATGGCTACACCTTC TRBD1 TRBJ1-2 14 . TRBV2
CAISPRYEQYF TGTGCCATCAGTCCCCGATACGAGCAGTACTTC . TRBJ2-7 11 few TRBV10-3
CSATSGSRNNEQFF TGCAGTGCTACGTCCGGATCCCGAAACAATGAGCAGTTCTTC . TRBJ2-1 14 few TRBV20-1
CASSQAIGTSGGWWDNEQFF TGTGCCAGCAGCCAAGCAATCGGGACTAGCGGGGGTTGGTGGGACAATGAGCAGTTCTTC TRBD2 TRBJ2-1 20 few TRBV4-2
CASRRPGQGETQYF TGTGCCAGCAGAAGACCGGGACAGGGCGAGACCCAGTACTTC TRBD1 TRBJ2-5 14 few TRBV25-1
CASSLAPGADYGYTF TGTGCCAGCAGCTTGGCCCCAGGGGCTGACTATGGCTACACCTTC . TRBJ1-2 15 . TRBV5-5
CSVSDSPFTDTQYF TGCAGCGTTTCCGACAGCCCTTTCACAGATACGCAGTATTTT . TRBJ2-3 14 few TRBV29-1
CASLPPGKSGYNEQFF TGCGCCAGCCTACCTCCGGGTAAGAGTGGATACAATGAGCAGTTCTTC . TRBJ2-1 16 few TRBV4-3
CAFRRQGADTQYF TGTGCCTTTCGTCGTCAGGGCGCAGATACGCAGTATTTT . TRBJ2-3 13 . TRBV7-9
CASSSSRDGIRSGANVLTF TGTGCCAGCAGCTCCTCTAGGGACGGAATTCGCTCTGGGGCCAACGTCCTGACTTTC . TRBJ2-6 19 few TRBV11-1
CASSAGSTAKNIQYF TGTGCTAGCAGTGCCGGGAGCACTGCCAAAAACATTCAGTACTTC . TRBJ2-4 15 . TRBV6-1
CASSLSRWDRGSNEQFF TGTGCCAGCAGCTTAAGTAGGTGGGACAGGGGTTCCAATGAGCAGTTCTTC TRBD1 TRBJ2-1 17 . TRBV7-2
CASKEGTGDPYTF TGTGCCAGCAAAGAGGGGACAGGGGACCCCTACACCTTC TRBD1 TRBJ1-2 13 . TRBV28
CSVESFVQSYNEQYF TGCAGCGTTGAAAGTTTTGTGCAGTCCTACAATGAGCAGTACTTC . TRBJ2-7 15 . TRBV29-1
CASSGLARDIQYF TGTGCCAGCAGCGGACTAGCCCGGGACATTCAGTACTTC TRBD2 TRBJ2-4 13 many TRBV6-5
CASSLVRGLTGVYEQYF TGTGCCAGCAGCTTAGTGAGAGGTCTGACAGGGGTCTACGAGCAGTACTTC TRBD1 TRBJ2-7 17 few TRBV7-8
CASSNYPDTQYF TGTGCCAGCAGTAATTACCCAGATACGCAGTATTTT . TRBJ2-3 12 few TRBV11-2
CASSEQGANGETQYF TGTGCCAGCAGTGAACAGGGGGCAAACGGGGAGACCCAGTACTTC TRBD1 TRBJ2-5 15 . TRBV25-1
CASNPGTGNEQYF TGTGCCAGCAACCCTGGGACAGGAAACGAGCAGTACTTC TRBD1 TRBJ2-7 13 . TRBV14
CSASGMGAGTEAFF TGCAGTGCTAGTGGCATGGGGGCGGGCACTGAAGCTTTCTTT . TRBJ1-1 14 . TRBV20-1
CASKGRSYNEQFF TGTGCCAGCAAAGGACGCTCCTACAATGAGCAGTTCTTC . TRBJ2-1 13 few TRBV28
CASSEKSTGRTKNIQYF TGTGCCAGCAGTGAAAAATCGACAGGGAGGACCAAAAACATTCAGTACTTC . TRBJ2-4 17 once TRBV6-1
CSTPAGARTGELFF TGCAGTACCCCGGCGGGGGCACGGACCGGGGAGCTGTTTTTT . TRBJ2-2 14 . TRBV20-1
CASSSSTGDASYEQYF TGTGCCAGCAGTTCATCGACAGGGGACGCCTCCTACGAGCAGTACTTC TRBD1 TRBJ2-7 16 . TRBV27
CATSRVSSGNGYTF TGTGCCACCAGCAGAGTTAGCTCCGGGAATGGCTACACCTTC . TRBJ1-2 14 . TRBV15
CASSPQRGAGAKNIQYF TGTGCCAGCAGTCCCCAAAGGGGGGCCGGAGCCAAAAACATTCAGTACTTC . TRBJ2-4 17 . TRBV6-1
CLWGSTLATLYGYTF TGCCTCTGGGGTTCGACGCTCGCGACACTTTATGGCTACACCTTC . TRBJ1-2 15 few TRBV20-1
CSARKPGTGLSYGQYF TGCAGTGCTAGGAAACCTGGGACAGGATTATCCTACGGGCAGTACTTC TRBD1 TRBJ2-7 16 . TRBV20-1
CASSLWSTGAGTYEQYF TGTGCCAGCAGTTTATGGTCAACAGGCGCAGGAACCTACGAGCAGTACTTC . TRBJ2-7 17 . TRBV12-3/TRBV12-4
CASSLGTGTSDEQFF TGTGCCAGCAGCTTAGGTACCGGGACTAGCGATGAGCAGTTCTTC TRBD2 TRBJ2-1 15 few TRBV13
CASRRGQGYTEAFF TGTGCCAGCAGGCGTGGACAGGGATATACTGAAGCTTTCTTT TRBD1 TRBJ1-1 14 . TRBV12-3/TRBV12-4
CASSPLTASYNEQFF TGTGCCAGCAGCCCCCTGACGGCTTCCTACAATGAGCAGTTCTTC . TRBJ2-1 15 . TRBV9
CATRLAGGPYNEQFF TGTGCCACCCGACTAGCGGGGGGACCTTACAATGAGCAGTTCTTC TRBD2 TRBJ2-1 15 few TRBV6-2/TRBV6-3
CSVAPGQGNEKLFF TGCAGCGTCGCACCGGGACAGGGTAATGAAAAACTGTTTTTT TRBD1 TRBJ1-4 14 . TRBV29-1
CSVERSGIETQYF TGCAGCGTTGAAAGGTCTGGGATTGAGACCCAGTACTTC . TRBJ2-5 13 few TRBV29-1